These 28 T cell receptor beta chains were all obtained from the same sample, sequenced in a study of spatial heterogeneity in lung cancer. Sample time point: blood at routine non-recurrence follow-up after resection. TCRdb reprocessed the 5' RACE reads with MiXCR, giving one entry per CDR3 protein. The sample consists of over 85,000 distinct CDR3 sequences, roughly a fifth of them appearing once. The specimen was PBMCs, collected at follow-up. All receptors derive from a male donor with early-stage non-small cell lung cancer.

This clonotype was seen only a few times. This chain connects TRBV24-1 to TRBJ2-6, with 9 nucleotides matching TRBD1. The CDR3 runs 17 residues. Germline CDR1 is KGHDR and CDR2 is SFDVKD. V shed 5 bases and J 4 bases; nucleotides not matched to a gene: 8. The CDR3 loop is CATSGRDRGSGANVLTF. CDR3 bases: TGTGCCACCAGTGGTCGCGACAGGGGGTCCGGGGCCAACGTCCTGACTTTC.

CDR3 sequence (DNA): TGTGCCAGCAGCTCAAGGAAACAGGGAACTTGGGCTGAAGCTTTCTTT. This translates into CASSSRKQGTWAEAFF. The rearrangement joins TRBV7-2 to TRBJ1-1, with D maybe TRBD1 (6 bases). The CDR3 totals 16 residues. Germline V gene sequence: CDR1 SGHTA, CDR2 FQGNSA. V gave up 4 bases and J gave up 6 bases, with 21 bases separating them.

CDR3 bases: TGTGCCAGTATCCCGGACCGGTATACCAATCAGCCCCAGCATTTT. Residues: CASIPDRYTNQPQHF. This sequence joins TRBV19 and TRBJ1-5, with D uncertain. CDR3 length: 15 amino acids. Trimming took off 7 bases at V and 3 bases at J, with 16 bases between the two ends. The germline V gene encodes CDR1 LNHDA and CDR2 SQIVND (reference sequence).

In its sample, this clonotype was seen once. The chain is built from TRBV7-9 and TRBJ1-6; 9 bases line up with TRBD1. The CDR3 is 15 amino acids. Germline V CDR1 and CDR2: SEHNR, FQNEAQ (reference sequence). Losses at the gene ends were 3 bases for V and 10 bases for J; bases not matched to a gene: 7. This CDR3 reads CASSFQGQGGSPLHF. Written as DNA, the CDR3 is TGTGCCAGCAGCTTTCAGGGACAGGGAGGCTCACCCCTCCACTTT.

This clonotype was recorded a few times. The V gene is TRBV20-1, the J gene TRBJ2-5, with TRBD1 identical over 9 bases. CDR1 and CDR2 from the germline V gene are DFQATT and SNEGSKA (reference sequence). This CDR3 is built from 14 residues. The trim removed 8 bases at V and 2 bases at J, leaving 9 bases unmatched. CDR3 nucleotides: TGCAGTTCTTCTTGGGACAGGGAACAAGAGACCCAGTACTTC. Residues: CSSSWDREQETQYF.

This clonotype occurred many times. The chain carries TRBV4-3 and TRBJ2-7, with D perhaps matching TRBD2 (5 bases). Trimming removed 1 base from V and 7 bases from J, with 11 bases in between. This CDR3 comprises 13 residues. Germline V gives CDR1 LGHNA, CDR2 YSLEER. CDR3 loop: CASSQGLGGEQYV. The DNA for the CDR3 is TGCGCCAGCAGCCAAGGGCTAGGAGGTGAGCAGTACGTC.

The genes are TRBV4-1 and TRBJ2-1; possible D gene TRBD2, 5 bases. The CDR3 has 16 amino acids. Germline V gives CDR1 MGHRA, CDR2 YSYEKL. Trimming took off 0 bases at V and 2 bases at J, with 11 bases between the two ends. The CDR3 bases are TGCGCCAGCAGCCAAGAGCTAGCCGTAGCCTACAATGAGCAGTTCTTC. Translated: CASSQELAVAYNEQFF.

This clonotype has just a few counts. V usage is TRBV20-1 and J usage is TRBJ1-5; maybe TRBD1 (5 bases). V lost 4 bases and J 0 bases, leaving 7 bases between the germline ends. This CDR3 comprises 13 residues. Per the germline V gene, CDR1 is DFQATT and CDR2 is SNEGSKA (reference sequence). The CDR3 region has the DNA TGCAGTGCTAACAGGTTTAGCAATCAGCCCCAGCATTTT. It is translated as CSANRFSNQPQHF.

This clonotype appeared a few times. In DNA, the CDR3 is TGCAGTGGTTATGAGTCAGGGGGCGCCACTGAAGCTTTCTTT. Translating gives CSGYESGGATEAFF. J is TRBJ1-1 and V is TRBV20-1, with 8 bases matching TRBD1. Germline V gives CDR1 DFQATT, CDR2 SNEGSKA (reference sequence). The CDR3 totals 14 residues. V dropped 7 bases and J dropped 4; count of bases not matched to a gene: 11.

Ten or more counts support this clonotype. The V call is TRBV12-3 or TRBV12-4, the J call TRBJ1-1; no reliable D call. The CDR3 spans 14 residues. V was trimmed by 3 bases and J by 0 bases, leaving 8 bases between them. CDR3 nucleotide sequence: TGTGCCAGCAGTTTCTCGGACCTGAACACTGAAGCTTTCTTT. This translates into CASSFSDLNTEAFF.

The rearrangement joins TRBV9 to TRBJ1-2, with TRBD1 matching 7 bases. The germline V gene has CDR1 SGDLS and CDR2 YYNGEE. V was clipped by 0 bases and J by 6 bases; unmatched bases: 2. The CDR3 runs 13 residues. The CDR3 is CASSVEGGDGYTF. The CDR3 bases are TGTGCCAGCAGCGTAGAAGGGGGCGATGGCTACACCTTC.

This clonotype was seen a few times. The chain is built from TRBV24-1 and TRBJ2-1; 8 nucleotides align to TRBD2. V lost 4 bases and J lost 3; bases outside the gene matches: 4. The CDR3 length is 15 residues. Germline CDR1 is KGHDR and CDR2 is SFDVKD. The CDR3 reads CATSEFREGYNEQFF. The CDR3 DNA is TGTGCCACCAGTGAGTTTCGGGAGGGCTACAATGAGCAGTTCTTC.

The genes are TRBV14 and TRBJ2-7; D unclear. CDR3 size: 13 residues. Germline lookup yields CDR1 SGHDN and CDR2 FVKESK. The V end lost 0 bases, the J end lost 9 bases, and 12 bases lay between the germline ends. The CDR3 spells CASSQDQRAVQYF. Written as DNA, the CDR3 is TGTGCCAGCAGCCAAGATCAAAGGGCAGTGCAGTACTTC.

The chain couples TRBV24-1 to TRBJ2-1; no clear D gene. Germline lookup yields CDR1 KGHDR and CDR2 SFDVKD. V gave up 3 bases and J gave up 12 bases, with 17 bases separating them. The CDR3 totals 14 residues. In nucleotides, the CDR3 is TGTGCCACCAGTGATCCGCCGACCGTCTCGGGGCAGTTCTTC. This encodes CATSDPPTVSGQFF.

This clonotype appeared a few times. The chain links TRBV5-5 to TRBJ2-1; D remains unclear. CDR3 length: 15 amino acids. Deletions cut 0 bases from V and 0 bases from J, with 7 bases between. Germline CDR1 reads SGHKS; CDR2 reads YYEKEE (reference sequence). This CDR3 reads CASSLDPSSYNEQFF. CDR3 in DNA: TGTGCCAGCAGCTTGGATCCTAGCTCCTACAATGAGCAGTTCTTC. Full variable domain (outside the CDR3, taken from reference TRBV5-5 and TRBJ2-1): DAGVTQSPTHLIKTRGQQVTLRCSPISGHKSVSWYQQVLGQGPQFIFQYYEKEERGRGNFPDRFSARQFPNYSSELNVNALLLGDSALYLCASSLDPSSYNEQFFGPGTRLTVL.

This clonotype was detected a few times. The CDR3 coding sequence is TGCGCCAGCAGCTTGGATGGCGGGCTGGGTGGCTACACCTTC. This encodes CASSLDGGLGGYTF. The rearrangement links TRBV5-1 to TRBJ1-2; D remains ambiguous. CDR1 and CDR2 (germline): SGHRS, YFSETQ. Trimming pared 0 bases from V and 7 bases from J, leaving 13 bases between. The CDR3 contains 14 residues.

This clonotype was observed a few times. CDR3 DNA: TGCAGTGCTATTACAGATAGCTATGGCTACACCTTC. Its protein product is CSAITDSYGYTF. The J gene is TRBJ1-2, the V gene TRBV20-1; D uncertain. With 4 bases removed from V and 4 bases from J, the gap between germline ends came to 10 bases. This CDR3 has 12 residues. Germline lookup yields CDR1 DFQATT and CDR2 SNEGSKA (reference sequence).

Many counts were recorded for this clonotype. V and J are TRBV29-1 and TRBJ1-1; 7 bases are shared with TRBD1. Per germline, CDR1 SQVTM and CDR2 ANQGSEA. V was clipped by 7 bases and J by 4 bases; unmatched bases: 6. The length of the CDR3 is 12 residues. The CDR3 DNA reads as TGCAGCGCCGAGACAGGGTCCACTGAAGCTTTCTTT. Protein product: CSAETGSTEAFF.

The V gene is TRBV29-1, the J gene TRBJ2-1; D gene unclear. The V end was cut by 3 bases, the J end by 5 bases, with 8 bases between. CDR3 size: 12 residues. Germline-derived CDR1 and CDR2 are SQVTM and ANQGSEA. The CDR3, as DNA: TGCAGCGTTGAGCCAGAACACAATGAGCAGTTCTTC. This encodes CSVEPEHNEQFF.

V is TRBV2 and J is TRBJ1-3; maybe TRBD1 (5 bases). The CDR3 consists of 14 residues. Germline CDR1 is SNHLY and CDR2 is FYNNEI. The V and J ends lost 4 bases and 0 bases respectively, with 7 bases between them. CDR3 amino acids: CASSGQYSGNTIYF. Here the CDR3 DNA reads TGTGCCAGCAGTGGACAGTACTCTGGAAACACCATATATTTT.

The rearrangement links TRBV6-2 or TRBV6-3 to TRBJ2-1; D not certain. Germline V gives CDR1 MNHEY, CDR2 SVGEGT. Trimming removed 7 bases at V and 10 bases at J, with 11 bases between. CDR3 size: 11 residues. The CDR3 DNA is TGTGCCAGCACGTTTAAGCGAGAGCAGTTCTTC. This codes for CASTFKREQFF.

The chain combines TRBV25-1 with TRBJ1-1; D is ambiguous. The V end lost 4 bases, the J end lost 0 bases, and 9 bases lay between the germline ends. The V gene's germline CDR1 is MGHDK and CDR2 SYGVNS. The CDR3 consists of 14 residues. Written as DNA, the CDR3 is TGTGCCAGCAGTGCTGGACTGCTGAACACTGAAGCTTTCTTT. Protein: CASSAGLLNTEAFF. The full variable domain, in which reference TRBV25-1 and TRBJ1-1 provide the parts outside the CDR3, is EADIYQTPRYLVIGTGKKITLECSQTMGHDKMYWYQQDPGMELHLIHYSYGVNSTEKGDLSSESTVSRIRTEHFPLTLESARPSHTSQYLCASSAGLLNTEAFFGQGTRLTVV.

This chain uses TRBV4-1 with TRBJ1-5; weak D call: TRBD1 (5 bases). The V end was cut by 4 bases, the J end by 4 bases, with 14 bases between. The CDR3 is 15 amino acids. Germline V gene sequence: CDR1 MGHRA, CDR2 YSYEKL. This CDR3 reads CASSLRREGNQPQHF. CDR3 DNA sequence: TGCGCCAGCAGCCTCCGCAGGGAGGGGAATCAGCCCCAGCATTTT.

CDR3 DNA sequence: TGTGCCAGCAGCTCCCGGGACCGCTCAGGCAAAAACATTCAGTACTTC. Its protein is CASSSRDRSGKNIQYF. V gene TRBV3-1 combines with J gene TRBJ2-4; D may match TRBD1 or TRBD2 (5 bases each). The CDR3 is 16 amino acids. Trimming removed 5 bases at V and 3 bases at J, with 17 bases between. Germline loops: CDR1 LGHDT, CDR2 YNNKEL (reference sequence).

The V and J genes are TRBV7-2 and TRBJ1-5, with unresolved D. Per the germline V gene, CDR1 is SGHTA and CDR2 is FQGNSA. V lost 5 bases to trimming and J lost 4 bases, with 12 bases between them. This CDR3 spans 14 amino acids. CDR3 residues: CASSPYGPNQPQHF. The CDR3 region has the DNA TGTGCCAGCAGCCCATACGGTCCTAATCAGCCCCAGCATTTT.

This chain connects TRBV20-1 to TRBJ2-3; no clear D. Trimming left V 2 bases short and J 4 bases short, with 16 bases between. CDR1 is DFQATT and CDR2 is SNEGSKA in the germline V gene (reference sequence). This CDR3 has 15 amino acids. The CDR3 nucleotides read TGCAGTGCTAGACCAACCACCCGGATGTCAGATACGCAGTATTTT. Its protein product is CSARPTTRMSDTQYF.

There are a few counts of this clonotype. The chain recombines TRBV12-3 or TRBV12-4 with TRBJ1-5; D is perhaps TRBD1 (6 bases). Between the trimmed V and J ends, which lost 2 bases and 5 bases, there was a span of 13 bases. The CDR3 is 15 amino acids. CDR3: CASSLIGGVDQPQHF. The CDR3 nucleotides read TGTGCCAGCAGTTTAATCGGGGGCGTGGATCAGCCCCAGCATTTT.

This chain joins TRBV6-2 or TRBV6-3 and TRBJ1-2; D ambiguous. The CDR3 is 14 amino acids. Trimming stripped 2 bases from V and 8 bases from J, with 15 bases between. The germline CDR1 and CDR2 sequences are MNHEY and SVGEGT. CDR3 sequence: CASSYDGRRGGYTF. The CDR3 DNA reads TGTGCCAGCAGTTACGACGGCAGGAGAGGCGGCTACACCTTC.